This passage covers 32 T cell receptor beta chains from one sample sequenced in a study of blood T cell repertoires in COVID-19. Only in-frame clones appear in the TCRdb table, and some are missing; sequencing was by immunoSEQ multiplex PCR. The sample records about 260,000 clones, 75% to 95% being singletons. The sample taken for sequencing was peripheral blood. The receptors shown here come from a person aged 18 to 30 with COVID-19, enrolled during active disease.

The chain carries TRBV7-8 and TRBJ1-5; D is unclear. CDR1 and CDR2 from the germline V gene are SGHVS and FQNEAQ. CDR3 length equals 13 residues. V lost 5 bases to trimming and J lost 1 base, with 6 bases between them. CDR3 in DNA: TGTGCCAGCAGCCCAGGAAGCAATCAGCCCCAGCATTTT. It specifies CASSPGSNQPQHF.

The rearrangement uses TRBV2 and TRBJ1-1; 8 positions agree with TRBD1. CDR1 SNHLY and CDR2 FYNNEI come from the germline V gene. V trimming: 6 bases; J trimming: 4 bases; junction bases outside the gene matches: 7. There are 14 residues in the CDR3. CDR3 DNA: TGTGCCAGCAGCGGCGGACAGGGCGGCACTGAAGCTTTCTTT. It specifies CASSGGQGGTEAFF.

The chain uses TRBV7-2 and TRBJ2-1; no definite D call. V was clipped by 2 bases and J by 2 bases, with 7 bases between them. Per the germline V gene, CDR1 is SGHTA and CDR2 is FQGNSA. The CDR3 is made up of 14 amino acids. The CDR3 sequence: CASSLSLTYNEQFF. CDR3 DNA sequence: TGTGCCAGCAGCTTATCCCTAACCTACAATGAGCAGTTCTTC.

J is TRBJ1-2 and V is TRBV6-2 or TRBV6-3, with a weak D call TRBD1 (5 bases). CDR1 is MNHEY, CDR2 SVGEGT, per germline. Trimming took off 0 bases at V and 7 bases at J, with 12 bases between the two ends. This CDR3 spans 14 amino acids. The CDR3 spells CASSYSNQGGGYTF. In nucleotides, the CDR3 is TGTGCCAGCAGTTACTCGAACCAGGGAGGTGGCTACACCTTC.

The chain uses TRBV7-9 and TRBJ2-3, with 14 bases aligning to TRBD2. The germline gives CDR1 SEHNR, CDR2 FQNEAQ (reference sequence). With 3 bases clipped from V and 4 bases from J, the junction kept 3 bases outside the gene matches. The CDR3 consists of 16 residues. In DNA form, the CDR3 reads TGTGCCAGCAGCTTTGGACTAGCGGGAGGCCCAGATACGCAGTATTTT. It translates to CASSFGLAGGPDTQYF.

This clone was counted once. The rearrangement uses TRBV4-3 and TRBJ2-1, with no clear D. Germline CDR1 and CDR2: LGHNA and YSLEER. The CDR3 sequence is 18 residues long. Trimming removed 4 bases at V and 4 bases at J, with 23 bases between. CDR3 in DNA: TGCGCCAGCAGCCTCAAGCATCACTCTCTCCCGGGTTACAATGAGCAGTTCTTC. This translates into CASSLKHHSLPGYNEQFF.

This clone was seen only once. The V gene is TRBV27, the J gene TRBJ2-7; 7 nucleotides agree with TRBD1. The CDR3 has 12 amino acids. Germline CDR1 is MNHEY and CDR2 is SMNVEV (reference sequence). V trimming: 5 bases; J trimming: 6 bases; junction bases outside the gene matches: 4. In nucleotides, the CDR3 is TGTGCCAGCAGTCGACAGGGTTCCGAGCAGTACTTC. Translating it yields CASSRQGSEQYF.

The rearrangement joins TRBV4-1 to TRBJ2-7; TRBD2 agrees at 8 bases. V lost 3 bases to trimming and J lost 4 bases; unmatched junction nucleotides: 8. Germline CDR1 and CDR2: MGHRA and YSYEKL. CDR3 length equals 15 residues. The CDR3 reads CASSQEREKLYEQYF. In DNA form, the CDR3 reads TGCGCCAGCAGCCAGGAGCGGGAGAAGCTATACGAGCAGTACTTC.

The genes are TRBV3-1 (or the pseudogene TRBV3-2) and TRBJ1-2, with D tentatively TRBD1 (5 bases). CDR1 LGHDT and CDR2 YNNKEL come from the germline V gene (reference sequence). The CDR3 loop spans 15 amino acids. Between the trimmed V and J ends, which lost 0 bases and 7 bases, there was a span of 15 bases. This chain's CDR3 is CASSQEDSSFGGYTF. The CDR3 DNA is TGTGCCAGCAGCCAAGAAGACAGTTCCTTCGGTGGCTACACCTTC.

The chain recombines TRBV21-1 with TRBJ1-1. TRBV21-1 is assigned pseudogene status. The CDR3 consists of 16 residues. CDR3 protein: CASSRTGGARNTEAFF. CDR3 coding DNA: TGTGCCAGCAGCCGGACTGGGGGGGCTAGGAACACTGAAGCTTTCTTT.

The chain employs TRBV19 and TRBJ1-5; 10 bases fit TRBD1. This CDR3 has 16 residues. Unmatched junction bases numbered 6, after V lost 5 bases and J lost 2 bases. CDR1 is LNHDA, CDR2 SQIVND, per germline (reference sequence). For the CDR3, the DNA is TGTGCCAGTAGTTCGATCGGGACAGGGGGCAATCAGCCCCAGCATTTT. This gives the protein CASSSIGTGGNQPQHF.

The V gene is TRBV5-4, the J gene TRBJ2-1, with TRBD2 as a possible D gene (6 bases). The germline V gene encodes CDR1 SGHNT and CDR2 YYREEE (reference sequence). Trimming removed 3 bases from V and 9 bases from J, with 10 bases in between. This CDR3 spans 12 amino acids. CDR3 coding DNA: TGTGCCAGCAGCTCGGGGGTGGGTGAGCAGTTCTTC. Protein: CASSSGVGEQFF.

V usage is TRBV5-1 and J usage is TRBJ1-6, with D perhaps TRBD1 (5 bases). The CDR3 has 15 residues. V dropped 0 bases and J dropped 9 bases, with 13 bases sitting between them. Germline lookup yields CDR1 SGHRS and CDR2 YFSETQ. The CDR3 DNA reads TGCGCCAGCAGCTTGGGGGGCGACAGAACTTCACCCCTCCACTTT. It specifies CASSLGGDRTSPLHF. Combining the CDR3 with reference TRBV5-1 and TRBJ1-6 gives the whole variable domain KAGVTQTPRYLIKTRGQQVTLSCSPISGHRSVSWYQQTPGQGLQFLFEYFSETQRNKGNFPGRFSGRQFSNSRSEMNVSTLELGDSALYLCASSLGGDRTSPLHFGNGTRLTVT.

The V and J genes are TRBV4-1 and TRBJ2-5; 7 nucleotides line up with TRBD1. Germline loops: CDR1 MGHRA, CDR2 YSYEKL. J gave up 1 base and V 0 bases, and 2 bases lay outside the gene matches. This CDR3 is 15 amino acids long. The CDR3, as DNA: TGCGCCAGCAGCCAAGAGGGGGACAGCCAAGAGACCCAGTACTTC. The encoded protein is CASSQEGDSQETQYF.

The chain couples TRBV5-6 to TRBJ1-6, with 9 bases aligning to TRBD1. The CDR3 totals 14 residues. Germline CDR1 reads SGHDT; CDR2 reads YYEEEE. Losses at the gene ends were 4 bases for V and 8 bases for J; bases not matched to a gene: 4. CDR3 region: CASSTDRGYSPLHF. The DNA of the CDR3 is TGTGCCAGCAGCACAGACAGGGGGTATTCACCCCTCCACTTT.

The genes are TRBV7-3 and TRBJ2-5; D perhaps matches TRBD1 (5 bases). The germline V gene has CDR1 SGHTA and CDR2 FQGTGA. The CDR3 spans 12 residues. Trimming shortened V by 5 bases and J by 5 bases, and 9 bases separated the two germline ends. The CDR3 DNA reads TGTGCCAGCAGCGCAGGGCTTGAGACCCAGTACTTC. It codes for CASSAGLETQYF.

This chain joins TRBV28 and TRBJ1-3, with a tentative D call TRBD1 (5 bases). In germline, CDR1 is MDHEN, CDR2 SYDVKM. Trimming cost V 3 bases and J 2 bases, with 8 bases left between them. The CDR3 spans 14 residues. CDR3 coding DNA: TGTGCCAGCAGTTTTAGGGGCGCTGGAAACACCATATATTTT. Protein product: CASSFRGAGNTIYF.

V is TRBV27 and J is TRBJ1-4; 9 positions agree with TRBD1. The germline V gene encodes CDR1 MNHEY and CDR2 SMNVEV (reference sequence). There are 15 residues in the CDR3. J gave up 3 bases and V 4 bases, and 3 bases lay outside the gene matches. The CDR3 DNA sequence: TGTGCCAGCAGTTCAACAGGGGGCCCTAATGAAAAACTGTTTTTT. Its translation: CASSSTGGPNEKLFF.

The chain employs TRBV5-6 and TRBJ2-3; 7 nucleotides line up with TRBD2. The length of the CDR3 is 14 residues. The germline V gene has CDR1 SGHDT and CDR2 YYEEEE. The trim removed 2 bases at V and 2 bases at J, leaving 2 bases unmatched. In DNA form, the CDR3 reads TGTGCCAGCAGCTTCAGCGGGACCACAGATACGCAGTATTTT. Protein product: CASSFSGTTDTQYF.

This rearrangement joins TRBV5-6 to TRBJ2-5; 11 nucleotides agree with TRBD2. The J segment lost 0 bases and the V segment lost 4 bases, leaving 5 bases of the junction unmatched. The CDR3 loop spans 16 amino acids. Germline lookup yields CDR1 SGHDT and CDR2 YYEEEE. The CDR3 loop reads CASSGGLAEDQETQYF. The CDR3 DNA is TGTGCCAGCAGCGGGGGACTAGCGGAAGACCAAGAGACCCAGTACTTC.

This sequence joins TRBV28 and TRBJ2-6, with D uncertain. CDR3 length: 15 residues. Germline V CDR1 and CDR2: MDHEN, SYDVKM. V gave up 1 base and J gave up 0 bases, with 4 bases separating them. The CDR3 loop is CASSLLSSGANVLTF. The CDR3 nucleotides read TGTGCCAGCAGTTTATTGAGCTCTGGGGCCAACGTCCTGACTTTC.

J is TRBJ1-1 and V is TRBV28; D is ambiguous. Germline assignment: CDR1 MDHEN and CDR2 SYDVKM. Trimming took off 5 bases at V and 4 bases at J, with 14 bases between the two ends. This CDR3 region has 14 residues. CDR3 nucleotide sequence: TGTGCCAGCAGTCCCGGGAGGCGGGGCACTGAAGCTTTCTTT. Protein: CASSPGRRGTEAFF.

This clone was found once. This chain joins TRBV6-5 and TRBJ1-2, with 10 positions matching TRBD1. Germline assignment: CDR1 MNHEY and CDR2 SVGAGI. This CDR3 region has 13 residues. The junction had 3 bases not matched to a gene; V was cut back by 7 bases and J by 4 bases. The CDR3 protein is CASTTGGGYGYTF. CDR3 DNA sequence: TGTGCCAGCACGACAGGGGGCGGCTATGGCTACACCTTC.

This sequence joins TRBV2 and TRBJ2-2; D perhaps matches TRBD1 (5 bases). CDR3 length equals 13 residues. Between the trimmed V and J ends, which lost 3 bases and 6 bases, there was a span of 8 bases. Germline CDR1 reads SNHLY; CDR2 reads FYNNEI. Here the CDR3 reads CASSDKGAGELFF. The DNA of the CDR3 is TGTGCCAGCAGTGATAAAGGGGCCGGGGAGCTGTTTTTT.

The rearrangement uses TRBV9 and TRBJ1-2; D possibly corresponds to TRBD1 (6 bases). This CDR3 spans 15 amino acids. Trimming removed 3 bases at V and 5 bases at J, with 17 bases between. The germline gives CDR1 SGDLS, CDR2 YYNGEE. CDR3 in amino acids: CASSEGGSRPYGYTF. The CDR3 DNA follows: TGTGCCAGCAGCGAGGGGGGGAGTCGGCCTTATGGCTACACCTTC.

This chain joins TRBV4-1 and TRBJ2-2; the match to TRBD1 covers 9 bases. CDR1 is MGHRA, CDR2 YSYEKL, per germline. V gave up 4 bases and J gave up 1 base; unmatched junction bases: 4. This CDR3 has 16 amino acids. The DNA of the CDR3 is TGCGCCAGCAGCCCTGGACAGGGGAGGAACACCGGGGAGCTGTTTTTT. Encoded protein: CASSPGQGRNTGELFF.

This CDR3 reads CASSAQTGVDEQFF. Here the CDR3 DNA reads TGTGCCAGCAGTGCCCAAACGGGAGTAGATGAGCAGTTCTTC. This rearrangement joins TRBV2 to TRBJ2-1, with D possibly being TRBD2 (6 bases). Trimming removed 4 bases from V and 8 bases from J, with 15 bases in between. The CDR3 sequence is 14 residues long. Germline V gives CDR1 SNHLY, CDR2 FYNNEI.

CDR3 sequence reads: CASSPRVSTHNEQFF. The DNA for the CDR3 is TGTGCCAGCAGCCCCCGAGTGTCAACCCACAATGAGCAGTTCTTC. The rearrangement uses TRBV7-9 and TRBJ2-1; no firm D call. This CDR3 comprises 15 residues. Germline V gene lookup returns CDR1 SEHNR and CDR2 FQNEAQ (reference sequence). Trimming removed 5 bases from V and 5 bases from J, with 16 bases in between.

V usage is TRBV3-1 (or the pseudogene TRBV3-2) and J usage is TRBJ1-1, with D possibly TRBD1 on 6 matching bases. The CDR3 contains 15 residues. V lost 2 bases to trimming and J lost 1 base, with 11 bases between them. CDR1 and CDR2 from the germline V gene are LGHDT and YNNKEL (reference sequence). CDR3 amino acids: CASSQTRGANTEAFF. DNA of the CDR3: TGTGCCAGCAGCCAAACCAGGGGAGCGAACACTGAAGCTTTCTTT.

The V and J genes are TRBV21-1 and TRBJ1-5; the table's TRBD1 call for D was not verified on the DNA. TRBV21-1 is tagged as a pseudogene. The CDR3 is 15 amino acids. The DNA for the CDR3 is TGTGCCAGCAGCAAAGCCCAGGGGGTAATTCAGCCCCAGCATTTT. The encoded protein is CASSKAQGVIQPQHF.

The genes are TRBV28 and TRBJ2-5; D is unresolved. Germline assignment: CDR1 MDHEN and CDR2 SYDVKM. V gave up 2 bases and J gave up 0 bases, with 4 bases separating them. The length of the CDR3 is 13 residues. This CDR3 is CASSLTDQETQYF. The CDR3 bases are TGTGCCAGCAGTTTAACGGACCAAGAGACCCAGTACTTC.

This sequence joins TRBV9 and TRBJ2-5; D is possibly TRBD2 (5 bases). There are 17 residues in the CDR3. V was trimmed by 7 bases and J by 1 base, leaving 23 bases between them. Germline values: CDR1 SGDLS, CDR2 YYNGEE. The CDR3 coding sequence is TGTGCCAGCGAGGAGGTCGCATCCTATTGCTCCCAAGAGACCCAGTACTTC. It encodes CASEEVASYCSQETQYF.